The next 17 T cell receptor beta chains were all read from a single sample in a study of blood T cell repertoires in COVID-19. The assay was immunoSEQ multiplex PCR, and TCRdb's table has in-frame clones only and misses some. The data hold roughly 200,000 clones, with roughly 81% observed a single time. Specimen: peripheral blood. The receptors derive from a woman between 65 and 79 years old with active or convalescent COVID-19.

V and J are TRBV3-1 (or the pseudogene TRBV3-2) and TRBJ2-1; 8 bases map to TRBD2. The CDR3 contains 16 residues. Trimming cost V 5 bases and J 7 bases; bases outside gene matches: 13. Germline V gene data show CDR1 as LGHDT and CDR2 as YNNKEL (reference sequence). The DNA of the CDR3 is TGTGCCAGCAGCTCATCCTTTACGGGAGGGCCTAATGAGCAGTTCTTC. It codes for CASSSSFTGGPNEQFF.

J is TRBJ2-3 and V is TRBV19; 11 bases match TRBD2. V shed 3 bases and J 0 bases; nucleotides not matched to a gene: 5. CDR3 length: 17 amino acids. Germline V gene data show CDR1 as LNHDA and CDR2 as SQIVND (reference sequence). Here the CDR3 DNA reads TGTGCCAGTAGTATGTATTTAGCGGGAGGGAGCACAGATACGCAGTATTTT. It specifies CASSMYLAGGSTDTQYF.

The rearrangement joins TRBV7-2 to TRBJ2-1; 8 positions match TRBD2. This CDR3 is built from 15 residues. Germline V gene data show CDR1 as SGHTA and CDR2 as FQGNSA. V trimming: 1 base; J trimming: 7 bases; junction bases outside the gene matches: 6. CDR3 amino acids: CASSLVRIAGNEQFF. CDR3 DNA sequence: TGTGCCAGCAGCTTAGTGAGGATAGCGGGGAATGAGCAGTTCTTC.

The chain couples TRBV28 to TRBJ1-2, with D maybe TRBD1 (5 bases). The CDR3 runs 13 residues. V was clipped by 2 bases and J by 8 bases, with 12 bases between them. Germline CDR1 is MDHEN and CDR2 is SYDVKM. CDR3 in DNA: TGTGCCAGCAGTTTAAATCGGGGGATCGGCTACACCTTC. This gives the protein CASSLNRGIGYTF.

V usage is TRBV10-3 and J usage is TRBJ2-7; 11 nucleotides agree with TRBD2. This CDR3 has 16 amino acids. Germline CDR1 reads ENHRY; CDR2 reads SYGVKD. The J segment lost 1 base and the V segment lost 5 bases, leaving 7 bases of the junction unmatched. CDR3 DNA: TGTGCCATCAGTTCGGCCGGGACTAGCGGATCCTACGAGCAGTACTTC. Protein product: CAISSAGTSGSYEQYF.

The CDR3 loop reads CASSIVARGLGTSGRARETQYF. The CDR3 region has the DNA TGTGCCAGTAGTATAGTCGCTAGAGGGCTCGGGACTAGCGGGAGGGCCCGAGAGACCCAGTACTTC. This chain joins TRBV19 and TRBJ2-5, with 16 bases that match TRBD2. Germline V gene data show CDR1 as LNHDA and CDR2 as SQIVND (reference sequence). This CDR3 comprises 22 residues. J lost 4 bases, V lost 1 base, and 18 bases had no gene match. Looking up the rest from reference TRBV19 and TRBJ2-5 gives the full variable domain: DGGITQSPKYLFRKEGQNVTLSCEQNLNHDAMYWYRQDPGQGLRLIYYSQIVNDFQKGDIAEGYSVSREKKESFPLTVTSAQKNPTAFYLCASSIVARGLGTSGRARETQYFGPGTRLLVL.

This clone was seen once. The V and J genes are TRBV4-1 and TRBJ1-5; D is perhaps TRBD1 (6 bases). Germline V gene lookup returns CDR1 MGHRA and CDR2 YSYEKL. The length of the CDR3 is 17 residues. With 5 bases removed from V and 1 base from J, the gap between germline ends came to 18 bases. The CDR3 nucleotides are TGCGCCAGCAGCGAAGGCACTAGGGGGGGGAGCAATCAGCCCCAGCATTTT. This codes for CASSEGTRGGSNQPQHF.

This rearrangement joins TRBV5-1 to TRBJ2-3; TRBD1 aligns across 7 bases. Germline assignment: CDR1 SGHRS and CDR2 YFSETQ. The ends lost 4 bases at V and 4 bases at J; junction bases unmatched: 9. The CDR3 is 15 amino acids. The CDR3 here is CASSLSLQGADTQYF. In DNA, the CDR3 is TGCGCCAGCAGCCTCAGTTTGCAGGGGGCAGATACGCAGTATTTT. The whole variable domain, filled in from reference TRBV5-1 and TRBJ2-3, reads KAGVTQTPRYLIKTRGQQVTLSCSPISGHRSVSWYQQTPGQGLQFLFEYFSETQRNKGNFPGRFSGRQFSNSRSEMNVSTLELGDSALYLCASSLSLQGADTQYFGPGTRLTVL.

The rearrangement joins TRBV9 to TRBJ1-1; possibly TRBD1 for D (6 bases). This CDR3 has 14 amino acids. V was shortened by 4 bases and J by 8 bases, with 18 bases between the two germline ends. Germline V lookup: CDR1 SGDLS, CDR2 YYNGEE. CDR3: CASSTDRPNHEAFF. CDR3 sequence (DNA): TGTGCCAGCAGCACGGACAGACCCAACCACGAAGCTTTCTTT. The full variable domain, rest sourced from reference TRBV9 and TRBJ1-1, is DSGVTQTPKHLITATGQRVTLRCSPRSGDLSVYWYQQSLDQGLQFLIQYYNGEERAKGNILERFSAQQFPDLHSELNLSSLELGDSALYFCASSTDRPNHEAFFGQGTRLTVV.

The chain uses TRBV28 and TRBJ2-5; possible D gene TRBD2, 5 bases. The CDR3 runs to 13 residues. V lost 6 bases to trimming and J lost 3 bases, with 11 bases between them. Germline CDR1 reads MDHEN; CDR2 reads SYDVKM. The CDR3 DNA sequence: TGTGCCAGCAGATTCAACGGGGAAGAGACCCAGTACTTC. Translation gives CASRFNGEETQYF.

The V and J genes are TRBV5-6 and TRBJ2-5; D unresolved. This CDR3 contains 15 residues. CDR1 SGHDT and CDR2 YYEEEE come from the germline V gene. Trimming stripped 4 bases from V and 5 bases from J, with 18 bases between. This CDR3 reads CASSRLPERLETQYF. The CDR3 region has the DNA TGTGCCAGCAGCCGCCTGCCTGAGCGCTTGGAGACCCAGTACTTC. Filled out from reference TRBV5-6 and TRBJ2-5, the complete variable domain reads DAGVTQSPTHLIKTRGQQVTLRCSPKSGHDTVSWYQQALGQGPQFIFQYYEEEERQRGNFPDRFSGHQFPNYSSELNVNALLLGDSALYLCASSRLPERLETQYFGPGTRLLVL.

This chain joins TRBV7-9 and TRBJ1-6; TRBD1 agrees at 8 bases. V dropped 1 base and J dropped 8; count of bases not matched to a gene: 4. Germline V gene data show CDR1 as SEHNR and CDR2 as FQNEAQ (reference sequence). The CDR3 is made up of 15 amino acids. The CDR3, as DNA: TGTGCCAGCAGCTTAGGTGGACAGGGTTATTCACCCCTCCACTTT. Translation: CASSLGGQGYSPLHF.

This chain links TRBV28 with TRBJ1-2, with unresolved D. V lost 0 bases and J lost 1, with 18 bases in between. The length of the CDR3 is 18 residues. CDR1 and CDR2 (germline): MDHEN, SYDVKM. The CDR3 bases are TGTGCCAGCAGTTTATGGGGCCTGGAGGACCCACTTAACTATGGCTACACCTTC. Residues: CASSLWGLEDPLNYGYTF.

This clone was observed a single time. This chain joins TRBV11-2 and TRBJ2-7; 10 nucleotides match TRBD2. Per germline, CDR1 SGHAT and CDR2 FQNNGV. V lost 5 bases to trimming and J lost 4 bases; unmatched junction nucleotides: 5. The length of the CDR3 is 14 residues. The DNA for the CDR3 is TGTGCCAGCAGCAAGCGGGAGGGCGTTTACGAGCAGTACTTC. This translates into CASSKREGVYEQYF.

This chain joins TRBV2 and TRBJ2-5; TRBD2 agrees at 11 bases. V lost 6 bases, J lost 3 bases, and 6 bases stayed unmatched. This CDR3 has 15 residues. CDR1 and CDR2 from the germline V gene are SNHLY and FYNNEI. CDR3 residues: CASRPPGLAEETQYF. In DNA form, the CDR3 reads TGTGCCAGCAGGCCCCCGGGACTAGCGGAAGAGACCCAGTACTTC.

Turning to this clone: The sample carries other DNA sequences with the same CDR3. The rearrangement uses TRBV2 and TRBJ2-5; 9 bases match TRBD1. This CDR3 contains 15 residues. J was trimmed by 4 bases and V by 1 base; bases with no gene match: 4. CDR1 and CDR2 (germline): SNHLY, FYNNEI. Here the CDR3 reads CASSEDRGRGETQYF. The CDR3 DNA is TGTGCCAGCAGTGAAGACAGGGGGCGGGGAGAGACCCAGTACTTC. The full variable domain, rest sourced from reference TRBV2 and TRBJ2-5, is EPEVTQTPSHQVTQMGQEVILRCVPISNHLYFYWYRQILGQKVEFLVSFYNNEISEKSEIFDDQFSVERPDGSNFTLKIRSTKLEDSAMYFCASSEDRGRGETQYFGPGTRLLVL.

J is TRBJ2-2 and V is TRBV11-2; D unclear. CDR3 length: 13 amino acids. The germline V gene encodes CDR1 SGHAT and CDR2 FQNNGV. Trimming shortened V by 4 bases and J by 7 bases, and 10 bases separated the two germline ends. CDR3 DNA: TGTGCCAGCAGCTCAGGAACGATCGGGGAGCTGTTTTTT. It translates to CASSSGTIGELFF.